This T cell receptor (beta chain) is drawn from a study of cytomegalovirus exposure and HLA in healthy donors. Study findings and constraints: Further analysis, carried out later, found HLA-associated TCR beta chains more clonally expanded than equally common other chains. A few of the chains that were CMV-associated were confirmed in vitro to be specific for CMV antigens. In a later analysis, specific HLA alleles were associated with approximately 17,000 TCR beta sequences at a 0.05 false discovery rate.

PCR involved 60 Vbeta and 13 Jbeta primers. Profiled with immunoSEQ multiplex PCR; TCRdb holds only in-frame clones, not every one. The sample lists about 160,000 clones, about four fifths occurring once. J gave up 6 bases and V 3 bases, and 6 bases lay outside the gene matches. Germline assignment: CDR1 SEHNR and CDR2 FQNEAQ (reference sequence). The length of the CDR3 is 15 residues. Worth noting for this clone: What it binds is unknown.

The V gene is TRBV7-9, the J gene TRBJ2-3; 10 bases match TRBD1. Material for sequencing was PBMCs. The TCR sequence derives from a male donor in good health and CMV-seropositive. CDR3 region: CASSFDRGQWDTQYF. The CDR3, as DNA: TGTGCCAGCAGCTTTGACAGGGGGCAATGGGATACGCAGTATTTT.